This TCR beta chain was obtained from a study of T cell responses to AZD1222 COVID-19 vaccine (dated by TCRdb to the early 2020s). At the level of the whole study: AZD1222 recipients whose second dose came at about 4 weeks and those whose second dose came at about 12 weeks were combined into one group, since spike-specific TCR depth and breadth did not differ between the two schedules. A total of just over 230 trial participants underwent TCR sequencing, of whom 207 received two doses of AZD1222 and about 25 received two doses of the MenACWY control vaccine. Trial participants were enrolled into age subgroups of 18-55, 56-69 and 70-plus years, which contained around 150, 29 and 61 TCR-sequenced participants, respectively. What the authors observed across the whole study: Spike-specific TCR breadth and depth rose significantly after two AZD1222 doses compared with day 0 and with MenACWY recipients. Vaccine-associated CD4 TCRs spanned the whole spike protein, with dominant responses in regions 160-218 and 743-854. In the small 56-69-year group, the increase in depth fell short of significance, most likely because of low power. Only six AZD1222 recipients were SARS-CoV-2 seropositive at baseline, limiting conclusions about previously exposed vaccinees. No day 14 peak-response samples were available, so repertoires were characterized only after the peak T cell response. Nearly half of unique spike-specific TCRs reportedly recognized epitopes outside regions mutated in the B.1.351 and B.1.1.7 variants. Participants were mostly white British and included more females than males, and it was suggested by the authors that clonal diversity may have been underestimated.

In the paper's terms, the time point label means: baseline before first vaccination. Vaccinee samples were obtained from the UK trials COV001 and COV002, which included a single-blind randomized controlled phase 2/3 trial of AZD1222 (ChAdOx1 nCoV-19) in healthy adults. For TCRbeta chain sequencing, PBMC samples were collected from trial participants at day 0 and at day 28 after the second dose. Note on this clone: The antigen this receptor binds is unknown. The record has no base qualities; no much larger clone is one base away.

Sequences MDHEN (CDR1) and SYDVKM (CDR2) are obtained from the germline V gene. For this chain, trimming is 3 bases at the V end and 10 bases at the J end, and the number of junction bases without a gene match is 8. The CDR3 runs 14 amino acids, cysteine and phenylalanine included. The CDR3 DNA has 42 bases and is translated from base 1. The CDR3 regions of human TCRbeta chains were analyzed by immunosequencing. The paper's data handling went like this. TCRs in the repertoires were compared against a reference library of SARS-CoV-2-specific TCRs that had been generated with the MIRA antigen-specificity platform. Breadth was defined as the fraction of unique TCRs that were SARS-CoV-2-associated. Depth was defined as the fraction of total T cells that were SARS-CoV-2-associated. Using the MIRA data, every spike-specific TCR was mapped to the spike region that the TCR reacted to and assigned to either a CD4 or a CD8 class. Log10-transformed breadth and depth values were compared by one-way ANOVA with Sidak's multiple comparisons tests. As stored in TCRdb, this immuneACCESS dataset retains in-frame rearrangements with V and J assigned. A fraction of the clones does not appear; measured against another copy, unresolved V genes explain less than half of the discrepancy, and the remainder lacks a known reason. V and J calls plus clone size are reproduced from that table; the DNA served to infer D and trimming. Counted in this sample were about 140,000 clones; almost 90% of them appeared once. The ten largest clones represent roughly 3% of the sample.

This TCR came from an adult in good health. The sequencing here drew on peripheral blood, taken on day 0 of AZD1222 vaccination. The chain couples TRBV28 to TRBJ2-1, and 8 junction bases match TRBD1. The DNA reads as follows: TGTGCCAGCAGTTTCCATCAACAGGGGGGCGAGCAGTTCTTC. This gives the protein CASSFHQQGGEQFF.